The rows below give T cell receptor beta chains drawn from one sample of a study of T cell responses to AZD1222 COVID-19 vaccine. Sequenced by immunoSEQ multiplex PCR; TCRdb stores in-frame clones only, minus some. The sample has 55,000 to 75,000 clones, around 85% seen once. The sequencing here drew on peripheral blood, taken on day 0 of AZD1222 vaccination. Receptor source: an adult in good health. The CDR3 runs from the conserved cysteine through the conserved F or W. A D gene is named only where the DNA matches it firmly. Expanded clones get a size class; other rows say once, few or many, or leave the size out.

CDR3aa: CASSRYGTGGGNRRGYTF; CDR3nt: TGTGCCAGCAGTAGATACGGGACAGGGGGCGGTAATAGAAGGGGCTACACCTTC; abundance: -; v_gene: TRBV27; d_gene: TRBD1; j_gene: TRBJ1-2
CDR3aa: CASSLQSDTQYF; CDR3nt: TGTGCCAGCAGCTTACAGTCAGATACGCAGTATTTT; abundance: once; v_gene: TRBV7-3; d_gene: -; j_gene: TRBJ2-3
CDR3aa: CAWSVTPDSFFPGELFF; CDR3nt: TGTGCCTGGAGTGTAACCCCGGACTCATTCTTCCCCGGGGAGCTGTTTTTT; abundance: -; v_gene: TRBV30; d_gene: -; j_gene: TRBJ2-2
CDR3aa: CASSYPLQGAKNSPLHF; CDR3nt: TGTGCCAGCAGTTACCCATTACAGGGGGCGAAGAATTCACCCCTCCACTTT; abundance: -; v_gene: TRBV28; d_gene: TRBD1; j_gene: TRBJ1-6
CDR3aa: CASSIEIAGVGYEQYF; CDR3nt: TGTGCCAGTAGTATTGAGATAGCGGGAGTTGGGTACGAGCAGTACTTC; abundance: -; v_gene: TRBV19; d_gene: TRBD2; j_gene: TRBJ2-7
CDR3aa: CASRTGGDSPLHF; CDR3nt: TGTGCCTCTCGGACAGGGGGGGATTCACCCCTCCACTTT; abundance: once; v_gene: TRBV10-3; d_gene: TRBD1; j_gene: TRBJ1-6
CDR3aa: CASSQAASGNHEQYF; CDR3nt: TGTGCCAGCAGCCAAGCGGCTAGCGGGAACCACGAGCAGTACTTC; abundance: -; v_gene: TRBV3-1/TRBV3-2; d_gene: TRBD2; j_gene: TRBJ2-7
CDR3aa: CASARVRAGELFF; CDR3nt: TGTGCCAGCGCCAGGGTTAGGGCCGGGGAGCTGTTTTTT; abundance: -; v_gene: TRBV14; d_gene: -; j_gene: TRBJ2-2
CDR3aa: CASSHDGQSTDTQYF; CDR3nt: TGCGCCAGCAGCCATGATGGACAGAGCACAGATACGCAGTATTTT; abundance: -; v_gene: TRBV4-1; d_gene: -; j_gene: TRBJ2-3
CDR3aa: CASSPLSNQPQHF; CDR3nt: TGTGCCAGCTCACCACTTAGCAATCAGCCCCAGCATTTT; abundance: -; v_gene: TRBV18; d_gene: -; j_gene: TRBJ1-5
CDR3aa: CASSLSIRDTQYF; CDR3nt: TGTGCCAGCAGCTTGAGCATCAGAGATACGCAGTATTTT; abundance: once; v_gene: TRBV7-9; d_gene: -; j_gene: TRBJ2-3
CDR3aa: CASSHLSGFGYGYTF; CDR3nt: TGTGCCAGCAGCCATTTATCGGGTTTTGGCTATGGCTACACCTTC; abundance: -; v_gene: TRBV3-1/TRBV3-2; d_gene: -; j_gene: TRBJ1-2
CDR3aa: CASSQESPGGHNTGELFF; CDR3nt: TGTGCCAGCAGCCAAGAGTCCCCCGGAGGACATAACACCGGGGAGCTGTTTTTT; abundance: once; v_gene: TRBV4-2; d_gene: -; j_gene: TRBJ2-2
CDR3aa: CASTLQLGTPESYGYTF; CDR3nt: TGCGCCAGCACCCTCCAGTTGGGGACCCCGGAGAGCTATGGCTACACCTTC; abundance: -; v_gene: TRBV4-1; d_gene: -; j_gene: TRBJ1-2
CDR3aa: CASSLRGDGYGYTF; CDR3nt: TGTGCCAGCTCTCTCAGGGGAGACGGCTATGGCTACACCTTC; abundance: -; v_gene: TRBV18; d_gene: -; j_gene: TRBJ1-2
CDR3aa: CASGPGTSGPEQYF; CDR3nt: TGTGCTAGTGGCCCCGGGACTAGCGGGCCAGAGCAGTACTTC; abundance: -; v_gene: TRBV12-5; d_gene: TRBD2; j_gene: TRBJ2-7
CDR3aa: CASKYDSGNTIYF; CDR3nt: TGTGCCAGCAAATACGACTCTGGAAACACCATATATTTT; abundance: -; v_gene: TRBV2; d_gene: -; j_gene: TRBJ1-3
CDR3aa: CAWSVLEGNQPQHF; CDR3nt: TGTGCCTGGAGTGTATTAGAAGGGAATCAGCCCCAGCATTTT; abundance: -; v_gene: TRBV30; d_gene: -; j_gene: TRBJ1-5
CDR3aa: CASSWTGGDTEAFF; CDR3nt: TGTGCCAGTAGTTGGACAGGGGGGGACACTGAAGCTTTCTTT; abundance: -; v_gene: TRBV19; d_gene: TRBD1; j_gene: TRBJ1-1
CDR3aa: CASSESYTEAFF; CDR3nt: TGCGCCAGCAGTGAGTCGTACACTGAAGCTTTCTTT; abundance: -; v_gene: TRBV10-1; d_gene: -; j_gene: TRBJ1-1
CDR3aa: CASSGPYEGPLTYNEQFF; CDR3nt: TGTGCCAGCAGTGGCCCCTATGAGGGCCCGCTCACGTACAATGAGCAGTTCTTC; abundance: once; v_gene: TRBV6-1; d_gene: -; j_gene: TRBJ2-1
CDR3aa: CASTTGRTEAFF; CDR3nt: TGTGCCAGCACCACGGGGAGGACTGAAGCTTTCTTT; abundance: -; v_gene: TRBV6-5; d_gene: -; j_gene: TRBJ1-1
CDR3aa: CASSLAQGTLGNTIYF; CDR3nt: TGCGCCAGCAGCTTGGCACAGGGAACATTGGGAAACACCATATATTTT; abundance: few; v_gene: TRBV5-1; d_gene: -; j_gene: TRBJ1-3
CDR3aa: CASSSEGASSYNEQFF; CDR3nt: TGTGCCAGCAGCTCTGAGGGGGCCAGCTCCTACAATGAGCAGTTCTTC; abundance: -; v_gene: TRBV7-9; d_gene: TRBD1; j_gene: TRBJ2-1
CDR3aa: CASRPLGAGYYGYTF; CDR3nt: TGCGCCAGCAGGCCCCTGGGGGCGGGGTACTATGGCTACACCTTC; abundance: -; v_gene: TRBV10-2; d_gene: -; j_gene: TRBJ1-2
CDR3aa: CASSRANGDEQYF; CDR3nt: TGTGCCAGCTCACGGGCGAACGGCGACGAGCAGTACTTC; abundance: once; v_gene: TRBV18; d_gene: -; j_gene: TRBJ2-7
CDR3aa: CASSYSTGIETEAFF; CDR3nt: TGTGCCAGCAGTTACTCGACAGGGATAGAAACTGAAGCTTTCTTT; abundance: few; v_gene: TRBV6-5; d_gene: TRBD1; j_gene: TRBJ1-1
CDR3aa: CASSQVWGLETQYF; CDR3nt: TGCGCCAGCAGCCAAGTATGGGGTTTGGAGACCCAGTACTTC; abundance: -; v_gene: TRBV4-1; d_gene: -; j_gene: TRBJ2-5
CDR3aa: CAIGRNSGNTIYF; CDR3nt: TGTGCCATTGGACGGAACTCTGGAAACACCATATATTTT; abundance: -; v_gene: TRBV10-3; d_gene: -; j_gene: TRBJ1-3
CDR3aa: CASSYSGGTDTQYF; CDR3nt: TGTGCCAGCAGTTACTCGGGGGGCACAGATACGCAGTATTTT; abundance: -; v_gene: TRBV6-5; d_gene: -; j_gene: TRBJ2-3
CDR3aa: CASSALTGGHGYTF; CDR3nt: TGTGCCAGCAGCGCCCTGACAGGGGGACATGGCTACACCTTC; abundance: -; v_gene: TRBV9; d_gene: TRBD1; j_gene: TRBJ1-2
CDR3aa: CASSDKGKGAFF; CDR3nt: TGTGCCAGCAGTGACAAGGGTAAAGGAGCTTTCTTT; abundance: -; v_gene: TRBV7-9; d_gene: -; j_gene: TRBJ1-1
CDR3aa: CATSSKGQLSNQPQHF; CDR3nt: TGTGCCACCAGCAGTAAGGGACAGCTTAGCAATCAGCCCCAGCATTTT; abundance: -; v_gene: TRBV15; d_gene: TRBD1; j_gene: TRBJ1-5
CDR3aa: CASSPRGPYEQYF; CDR3nt: TGTGCCAGCAGCCCCAGGGGTCCCTACGAGCAGTACTTC; abundance: -; v_gene: TRBV7-2; d_gene: -; j_gene: TRBJ2-7
CDR3aa: CASSVGAGGGYTF; CDR3nt: TGTGCCAGCAGCGTAGGGGCAGGTGGTGGCTACACCTTC; abundance: few; v_gene: TRBV9; d_gene: -; j_gene: TRBJ1-2
CDR3aa: CASSRFWTGGDTFTEAFF; CDR3nt: TGTGCCAGCAGCCGATTTTGGACAGGGGGCGATACGTTCACTGAAGCTTTCTTT; abundance: -; v_gene: TRBV5-6; d_gene: TRBD1; j_gene: TRBJ1-1
CDR3aa: CASSPDRKYGYTF; CDR3nt: TGTGCCAGCAGCCCCGACAGAAAATATGGCTACACCTTC; abundance: -; v_gene: TRBV12-3/TRBV12-4; d_gene: -; j_gene: TRBJ1-2
CDR3aa: CASSLGATNEKLFF; CDR3nt: TGTGCTAGCAGCTTGGGTGCAACTAATGAAAAACTGTTTTTT; abundance: -; v_gene: TRBV7-7; d_gene: -; j_gene: TRBJ1-4